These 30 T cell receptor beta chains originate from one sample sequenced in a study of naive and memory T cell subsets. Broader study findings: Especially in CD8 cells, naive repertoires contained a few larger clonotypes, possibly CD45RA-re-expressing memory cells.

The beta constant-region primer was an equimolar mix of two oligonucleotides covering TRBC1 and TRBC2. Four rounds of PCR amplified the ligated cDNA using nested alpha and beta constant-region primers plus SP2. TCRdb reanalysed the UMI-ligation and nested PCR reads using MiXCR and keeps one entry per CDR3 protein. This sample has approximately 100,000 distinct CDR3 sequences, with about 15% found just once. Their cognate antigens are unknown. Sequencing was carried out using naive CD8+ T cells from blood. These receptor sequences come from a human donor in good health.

CDR3: CASSAEGNYGYTF. The CDR3 nucleotides read TGTGCCAGCAGCGCCGAGGGAAACTATGGCTACACCTTC. The V call is TRBV7-9, the J call TRBJ1-2; D unclear. V lost 5 bases, J lost 2 bases, and 9 bases lay in between. This CDR3 contains 13 residues. The V gene's germline CDR1 is SEHNR and CDR2 FQNEAQ (reference sequence).

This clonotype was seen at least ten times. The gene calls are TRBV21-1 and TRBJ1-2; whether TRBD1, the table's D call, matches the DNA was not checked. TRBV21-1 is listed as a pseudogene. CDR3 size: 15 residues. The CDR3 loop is CASSNQNRANYGYTF. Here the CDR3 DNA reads TGTGCCAGCAGCAATCAGAACAGGGCGAACTATGGCTACACCTTC.

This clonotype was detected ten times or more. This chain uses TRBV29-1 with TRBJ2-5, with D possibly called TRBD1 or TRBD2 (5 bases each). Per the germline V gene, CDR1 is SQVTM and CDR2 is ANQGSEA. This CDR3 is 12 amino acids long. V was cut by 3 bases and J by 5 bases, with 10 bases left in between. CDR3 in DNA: TGCAGCGTTGACGGGGCGGGTGAGACCCAGTACTTC. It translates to CSVDGAGETQYF.

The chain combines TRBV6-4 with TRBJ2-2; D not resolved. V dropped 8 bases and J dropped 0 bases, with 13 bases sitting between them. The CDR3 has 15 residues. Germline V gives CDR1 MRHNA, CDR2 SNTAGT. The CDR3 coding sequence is TGTGCCAGCTTAAAGACTCTCGCGAACACCGGGGAGCTGTTTTTT. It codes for CASLKTLANTGELFF.

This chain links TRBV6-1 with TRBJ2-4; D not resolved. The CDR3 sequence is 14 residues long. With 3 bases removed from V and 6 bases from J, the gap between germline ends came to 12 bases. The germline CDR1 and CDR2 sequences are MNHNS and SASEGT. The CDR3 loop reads CASSDFMAGNIQYF. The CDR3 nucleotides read TGTGCCAGCAGTGACTTTATGGCTGGAAACATTCAGTACTTC.

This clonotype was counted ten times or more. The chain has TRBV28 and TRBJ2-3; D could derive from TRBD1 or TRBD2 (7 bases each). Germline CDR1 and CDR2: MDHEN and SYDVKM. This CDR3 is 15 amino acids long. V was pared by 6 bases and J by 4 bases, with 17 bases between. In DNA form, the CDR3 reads TGTGCCAGCAGCCCCAGGGGGAGGGCCCCAGATACGCAGTATTTT. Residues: CASSPRGRAPDTQYF.

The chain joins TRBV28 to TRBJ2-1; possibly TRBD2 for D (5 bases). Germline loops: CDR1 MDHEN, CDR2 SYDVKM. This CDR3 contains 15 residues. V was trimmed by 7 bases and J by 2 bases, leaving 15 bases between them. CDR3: CASKVLATAYNEQFF. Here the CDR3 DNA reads TGTGCCAGCAAGGTTCTAGCAACCGCCTACAATGAGCAGTTCTTC.

CDR3 bases: TGTGCCAGCAGTTTATCCACAGACCATGAGCAGTTCTTC. Its protein is CASSLSTDHEQFF. V and J are TRBV12-3 or TRBV12-4 and TRBJ2-1, with D unclear. The V gene lost 2 bases and the J gene lost 8 bases, with 10 bases spanning the gap. This CDR3 spans 13 amino acids.

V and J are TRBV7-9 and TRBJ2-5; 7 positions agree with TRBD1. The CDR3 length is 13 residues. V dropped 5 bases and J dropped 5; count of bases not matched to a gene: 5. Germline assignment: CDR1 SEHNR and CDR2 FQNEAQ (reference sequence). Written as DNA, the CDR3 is TGTGCCAGCAGCGGTAGGGGGCTGGAGACCCAGTACTTC. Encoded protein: CASSGRGLETQYF.

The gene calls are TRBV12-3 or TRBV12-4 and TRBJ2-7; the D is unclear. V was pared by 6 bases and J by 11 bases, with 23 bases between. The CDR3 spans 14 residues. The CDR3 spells CASSPEILPKVKYF. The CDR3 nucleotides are TGTGCCAGCAGCCCAGAGATACTCCCGAAAGTGAAGTACTTC.

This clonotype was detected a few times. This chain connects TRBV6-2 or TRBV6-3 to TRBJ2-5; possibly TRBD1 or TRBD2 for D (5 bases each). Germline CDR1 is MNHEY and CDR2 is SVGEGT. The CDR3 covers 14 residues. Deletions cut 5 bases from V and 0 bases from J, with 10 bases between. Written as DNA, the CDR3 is TGTGCCAGCAGTCCCCCGGGGCACCAAGAGACCCAGTACTTC. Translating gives CASSPPGHQETQYF.

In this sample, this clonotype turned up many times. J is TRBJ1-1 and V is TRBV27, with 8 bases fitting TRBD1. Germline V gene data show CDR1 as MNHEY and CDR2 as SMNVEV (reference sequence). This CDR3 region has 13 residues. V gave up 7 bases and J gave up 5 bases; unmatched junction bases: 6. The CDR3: CASTGQDITEAFF. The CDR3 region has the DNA TGTGCCAGCACGGGACAGGATATTACTGAAGCTTTCTTT.

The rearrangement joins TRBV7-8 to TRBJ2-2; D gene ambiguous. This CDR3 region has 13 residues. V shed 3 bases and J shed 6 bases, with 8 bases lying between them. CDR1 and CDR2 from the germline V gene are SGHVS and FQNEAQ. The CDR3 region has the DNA TGTGCCAGCAGCTTGTACCGAGCCGGGGAGCTGTTTTTT. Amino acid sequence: CASSLYRAGELFF.

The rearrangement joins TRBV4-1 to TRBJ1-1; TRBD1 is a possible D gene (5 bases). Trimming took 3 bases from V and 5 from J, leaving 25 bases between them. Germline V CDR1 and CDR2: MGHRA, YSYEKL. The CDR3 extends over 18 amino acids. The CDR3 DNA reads TGCGCCAGCAGCCAGGTCCCAGGAGGGGTGGGGCAAGGGACTGAAGCTTTCTTT. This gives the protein CASSQVPGGVGQGTEAFF.

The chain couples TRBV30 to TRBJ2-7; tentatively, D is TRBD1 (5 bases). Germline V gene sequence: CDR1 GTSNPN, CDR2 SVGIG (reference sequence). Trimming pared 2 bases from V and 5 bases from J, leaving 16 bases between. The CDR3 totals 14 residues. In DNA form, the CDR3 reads TGTGCCTGGAGTAGCCTACATCAGGGCGACGAGCAGTACTTC. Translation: CAWSSLHQGDEQYF.

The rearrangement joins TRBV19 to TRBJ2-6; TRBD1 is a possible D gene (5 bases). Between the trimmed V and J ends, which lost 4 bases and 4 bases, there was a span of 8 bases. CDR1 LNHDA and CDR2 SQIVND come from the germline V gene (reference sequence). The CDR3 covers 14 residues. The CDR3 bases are TGTGCCAGTAGTACAGGGTCCGGGGCCAACGTCCTGACTTTC. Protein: CASSTGSGANVLTF.

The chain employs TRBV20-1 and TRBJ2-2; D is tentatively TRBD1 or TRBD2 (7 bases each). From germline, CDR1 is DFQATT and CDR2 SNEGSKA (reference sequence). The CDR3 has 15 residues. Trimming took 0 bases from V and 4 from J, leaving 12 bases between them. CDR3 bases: TGCAGTGCTAGAGACAGGGAGGGGGCCACCGGGGAGCTGTTTTTT. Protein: CSARDREGATGELFF.

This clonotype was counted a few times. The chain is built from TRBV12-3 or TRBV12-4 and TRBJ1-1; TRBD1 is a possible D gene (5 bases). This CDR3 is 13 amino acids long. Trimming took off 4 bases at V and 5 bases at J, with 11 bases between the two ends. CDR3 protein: CASSWRTLTEAFF. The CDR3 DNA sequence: TGTGCCAGCAGTTGGAGGACACTTACTGAAGCTTTCTTT.

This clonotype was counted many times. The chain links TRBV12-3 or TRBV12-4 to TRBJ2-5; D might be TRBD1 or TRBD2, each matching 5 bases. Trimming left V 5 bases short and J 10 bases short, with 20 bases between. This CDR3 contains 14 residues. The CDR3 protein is CASSPGDGFRDQYF. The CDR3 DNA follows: TGTGCCAGCAGTCCCGGGGACGGGTTCAGGGACCAGTACTTC.

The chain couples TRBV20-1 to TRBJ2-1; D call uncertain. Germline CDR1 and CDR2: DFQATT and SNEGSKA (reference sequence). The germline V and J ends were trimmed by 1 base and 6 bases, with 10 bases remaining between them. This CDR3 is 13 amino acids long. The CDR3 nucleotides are TGCAGTGCTAGAGGGTACTACTCCAATGAGCAGTTCTTC. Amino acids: CSARGYYSNEQFF.

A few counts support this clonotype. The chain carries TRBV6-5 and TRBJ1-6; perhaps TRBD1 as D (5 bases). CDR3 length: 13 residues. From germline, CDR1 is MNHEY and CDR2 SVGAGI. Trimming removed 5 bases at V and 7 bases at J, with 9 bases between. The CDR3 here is CASSPGENSPLHF. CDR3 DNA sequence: TGTGCCAGCAGTCCGGGGGAAAATTCACCCCTCCACTTT.

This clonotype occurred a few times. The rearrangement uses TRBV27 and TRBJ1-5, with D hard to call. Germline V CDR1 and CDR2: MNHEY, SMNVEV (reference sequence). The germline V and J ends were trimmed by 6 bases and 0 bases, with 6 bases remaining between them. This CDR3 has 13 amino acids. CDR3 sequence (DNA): TGTGCCAGCAGCTTGACTAGCAATCAGCCCCAGCATTTT. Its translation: CASSLTSNQPQHF.

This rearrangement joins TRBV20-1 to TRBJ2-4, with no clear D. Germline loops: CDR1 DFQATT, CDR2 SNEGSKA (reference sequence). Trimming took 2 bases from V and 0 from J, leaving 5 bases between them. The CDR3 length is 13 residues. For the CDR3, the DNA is TGCAGTGCTAGACTTGTAGCCAAAAACATTCAGTACTTC. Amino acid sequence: CSARLVAKNIQYF.

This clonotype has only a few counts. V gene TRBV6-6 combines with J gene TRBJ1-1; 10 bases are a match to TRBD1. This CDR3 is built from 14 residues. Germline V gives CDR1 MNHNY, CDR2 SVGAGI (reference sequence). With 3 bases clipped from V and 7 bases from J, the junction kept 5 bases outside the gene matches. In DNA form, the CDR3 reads TGTGCCAGCAGTTATTCGGGACAGGGGTTTGAAGCTTTCTTT. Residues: CASSYSGQGFEAFF.

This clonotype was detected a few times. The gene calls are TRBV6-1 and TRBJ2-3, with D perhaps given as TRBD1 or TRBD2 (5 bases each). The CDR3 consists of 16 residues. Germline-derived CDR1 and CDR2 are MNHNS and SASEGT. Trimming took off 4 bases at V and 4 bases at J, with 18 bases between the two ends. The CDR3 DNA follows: TGTGCCAGCAGTGGTTTCGGGACCGTCACAGCAGATACGCAGTATTTT. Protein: CASSGFGTVTADTQYF.

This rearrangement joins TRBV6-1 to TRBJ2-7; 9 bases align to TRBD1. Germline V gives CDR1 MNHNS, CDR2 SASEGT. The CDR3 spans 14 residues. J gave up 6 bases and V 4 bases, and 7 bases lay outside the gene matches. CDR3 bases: TGTGCCAGCAGTGTCCGGGACAGGGTAGTCGAGCAGTACTTC. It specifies CASSVRDRVVEQYF.

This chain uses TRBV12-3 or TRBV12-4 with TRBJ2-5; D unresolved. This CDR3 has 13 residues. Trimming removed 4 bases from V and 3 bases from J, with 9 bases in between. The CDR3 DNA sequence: TGTGCCAGCAGTTGGCCTGGGGAAGAGACCCAGTACTTC. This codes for CASSWPGEETQYF.

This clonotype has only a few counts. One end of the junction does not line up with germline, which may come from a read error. The CDR3, as DNA: TGTGCCAGCAGACAAGAGTCGCAGAACTATGGCTACACCTTC. This codes for CASRQESQNYGYTF. This chain joins TRBV4-2 and TRBJ1-2; the D is unclear. The V gene's germline CDR1 is LGHNA and CDR2 YNFKEQ. This CDR3 region has 14 residues.

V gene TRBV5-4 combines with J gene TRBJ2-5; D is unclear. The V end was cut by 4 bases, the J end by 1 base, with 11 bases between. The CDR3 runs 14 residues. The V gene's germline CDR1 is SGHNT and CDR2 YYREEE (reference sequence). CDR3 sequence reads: CASSLLGPQETQYF. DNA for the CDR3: TGTGCCAGCAGCCTCCTTGGTCCCCAAGAGACCCAGTACTTC.

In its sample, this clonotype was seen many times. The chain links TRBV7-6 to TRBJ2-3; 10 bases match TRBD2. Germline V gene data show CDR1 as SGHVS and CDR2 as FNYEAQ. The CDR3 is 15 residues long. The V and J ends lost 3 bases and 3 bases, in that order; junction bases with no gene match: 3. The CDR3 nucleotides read TGTGCCAGCAGCTTCGCTAGCGGGGGAACAGATACGCAGTATTTT. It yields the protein CASSFASGGTDTQYF.